This record covers a single TCR beta chain. What it recognizes is unknown. The junction had 9 bases not matched to a gene; V was cut back by 0 bases and J by 5 bases. Germline loops: CDR1 SGHAT, CDR2 FQNNGV. The CDR3 runs to 17 residues. The PCR employed 60 Vbeta primers together with 13 Jbeta primers. Authors' data handling: In a later analysis, of around 80 million unique beta chains, 9 million to 11 million appeared in at least two donors. The table came from immunoSEQ multiplex PCR; TCRdb's copy has only in-frame clones and leaves some out. Clone size and the V and J calls come from that table; the DNA yielded D and trimming. This sample has under 170,000 clones; 70% to 80% occur once, and the top ten carry around 6.5%. This sample is part of a study of cytomegalovirus exposure and HLA in healthy donors. Overall study: The study placed approximately 78% of its approximately 360 genotyped donors in the Caucasian-associated ancestry cluster. Study-level findings and limits: Later analysis placed DRB1 highest and HLA-C lowest in TCR association rates, which differed by HLA locus.

The receptor comes from a man aged 50 to 59 in good health and CMV-seropositive. V and J are TRBV11-2 and TRBJ2-5, with 10 bases fitting TRBD2. The sample taken for sequencing was PBMCs. CDR3 sequence (DNA): TGTGCCAGCAGCTTAGACTCGGCTAGCGGGAGATTGGAGACCCAGTACTTC. This codes for CASSLDSASGRLETQYF. The whole variable domain, filled in from reference TRBV11-2 and TRBJ2-5, reads EAGVAQSPRYKIIEKRQSVAFWCNPISGHATLYWYQQILGQGPKLLIQFQNNGVVDDSQLPKDRFSAERLKGVDSTLKIQPAKLEDSAVYLCASSLDSASGRLETQYFGPGTRLLVL.